This T cell receptor beta chain comes out of a study of early T cells in non-severe SARS-CoV-2 infection. Across the study: Sequenced bulk RNA came from whole blood that was unsorted, and chains were unpaired.

A note on this clonotype: Just one base apart from a much larger clone, this may be a read error.

The TCR library protocol attached unique molecular identifiers to the individual cDNA molecules. Each CDR3 protein gets one entry after TCRdb re-called the 5' RACE reads with MiXCR. The table includes around 64,000 distinct CDR3 sequences, about an eighth detected once. V was pared by 3 bases and J by 5 bases, with 12 bases of the junction left unmatched. The CDR3 has 17 amino acids. Germline loops: CDR1 DFQATT, CDR2 SNEGSKA (reference sequence). The sample was whole blood, taken at baseline. The sequence was obtained from an adult who was a healthcare worker with PCR-confirmed SARS-CoV-2 infection or an uninfected control (not recorded which). The rearrangement uses TRBV20-1 and TRBJ2-2; TRBD2 matches 10 bases. For the CDR3, the DNA is TGCAGTGCTAGGGAGGAACTAGCGGGATTTAGGACCGGGGAGCTGTTTTTT. Protein: CSAREELAGFRTGELFF.